A single sample gave rise to the 16 T cell receptor beta chains below, sequenced in a study of T cells in Graves' hyperthyroidism and ophthalmopathy. Amplified regions were TCR beta CDR3 sequences from RNA transcripts. During a first-round RT-PCR of the TCR CDR3, the HTBI primer set was used. Each CDR3 protein is one row after TCRdb ran MiXCR on the multiplex PCR reads. The data show 300,000 to 400,000 distinct CDR3 sequences, 14% seen once. Sequenced input: blood. The origin of the receptors is a woman aged 55-69 years with Graves' hyperthyroidism.

The chain joins TRBV6-1 to TRBJ2-5, with 7 bases lining up with TRBD1. This CDR3 spans 14 amino acids. Trimming removed 5 bases from V and 5 bases from J; junction bases left unmatched: 8. The germline gives CDR1 MNHNS, CDR2 SASEGT. The DNA of the CDR3 is TGTGCCAGCAGTCCAGGGGGATTAGGCGAGACCCAGTACTTC. Amino acids: CASSPGGLGETQYF.

This clonotype has a count of ten or more. The chain joins TRBV27 to TRBJ2-5; D remains ambiguous. The V gene's germline CDR1 is MNHEY and CDR2 SMNVEV (reference sequence). This CDR3 has 13 amino acids. Between the trimmed V and J ends, which lost 5 bases and 5 bases, there was a span of 12 bases. The CDR3, as DNA: TGTGCCAGCAGTCAATCGCCCAGGGAGACCCAGTACTTC. Translating gives CASSQSPRETQYF.

This clonotype was observed a few times. Possible read error: a much larger clone is one base away. The CDR3 loop is CASSSGQGSNTETFF. DNA for the CDR3: TGTGCCAGCAGTTCGGGACAGGGGTCAAACACTGAAACTTTCTTT. The chain recombines TRBV12-3 or TRBV12-4 with TRBJ1-1, with 10 bases fitting TRBD1. The CDR3 length is 15 residues.

This clonotype was detected ten times or more. The J gene is TRBJ2-3, the V gene TRBV11-3; 7 bases fit TRBD2. This CDR3 has 13 residues. The ends lost 5 bases at V and 3 bases at J; junction bases unmatched: 2. Germline values: CDR1 SGHNT, CDR2 YENEEA. The CDR3 bases are TGTGCCAGCAGCATGGGGGGGACAGATACGCAGTATTTT. Protein product: CASSMGGTDTQYF.

This clonotype was found once. It is likely a read error, because the conserved phenylalanine at the end of the CDR3 is missing. V and J are TRBV20-1 and TRBJ1-2; D gene uncertain. The V end lost 4 bases, the J end lost 3 bases, and 18 bases lay between the germline ends. The CDR3 is 15 amino acids. Germline V gene lookup returns CDR1 DFQATT and CDR2 SNEGSKA (reference sequence). As DNA, the CDR3 is TGCAGTGCTATCGATGGCGCTTTGATAGACTATGGCTACACCTAC. Translated, it gives CSAIDGALIDYGYTY.

The table lists this clonotype with many counts. V is TRBV13 and J is TRBJ1-2, with D hard to call. CDR1 and CDR2 (germline): PRHDT, FYEKMQ (reference sequence). CDR3 length: 13 residues. The V and J ends lost 5 bases and 1 base respectively, with 8 bases between them. The chain's CDR3 is CASSRGLNYGYTF. CDR3 in DNA: TGTGCCAGCAGCCGCGGCCTTAACTATGGCTACACCTTC. The whole variable domain, filled in from reference TRBV13 and TRBJ1-2, reads AAGVIQSPRHLIKEKRETATLKCYPIPRHDTVYWYQQGPGQDPQFLISFYEKMQSDKGSIPDRFSAQQFSDYHSELNMSSLELGDSALYFCASSRGLNYGYTFGSGTRLTVV.

This clonotype has a single count. The rearrangement joins TRBV19 to TRBJ1-2, with D unclear. The CDR3 runs 13 residues. Looked up from germline, CDR1 is LNHDA and CDR2 is SQIVND (reference sequence). Trimming removed 7 bases from V and 4 bases from J, with 13 bases in between. DNA of the CDR3: TGTGCCAGTAATGACCCGGCCCTCTATGGCTACACCTTC. Translated: CASNDPALYGYTF.

The sample holds many counts of this clonotype. The chain is built from TRBV18 and TRBJ2-2, with 9 bases aligning to TRBD1. Germline CDR1 is KGHSH and CDR2 is LQKENI. Losses at the gene ends were 6 bases for V and 1 base for J; bases not matched to a gene: 6. The CDR3 runs to 16 residues. The CDR3 nucleotides read TGTGCCAGCTCGCGACAGGGGGTCTTGAACACCGGGGAGCTGTTTTTT. This gives the protein CASSRQGVLNTGELFF.

This clonotype was seen repeatedly, ten times or more. The V and J genes are TRBV5-8 and TRBJ1-1, with a tentative D call TRBD1 (6 bases). The V gene's germline CDR1 is SGHTS and CDR2 YDEGEE. Trimming took off 3 bases at V and 4 bases at J, with 16 bases between the two ends. The CDR3 length is 15 residues. The chain's CDR3 is CASSWDTKDGTEAFF. The CDR3 DNA reads TGTGCCAGCAGCTGGGACACTAAGGATGGCACTGAAGCTTTCTTT.

This clonotype has only a few counts. A much larger clone differs by one base, so this may be a read error. This chain joins TRBV7-9 and TRBJ1-1; 7 bases line up with TRBD1. This CDR3 has 13 amino acids. Looked up from germline, CDR1 is SEHNR and CDR2 is FQNEAQ (reference sequence). The V and J ends lost 6 bases and 1 base, in that order; junction bases with no gene match: 2. CDR3 amino acids: CASRGQQNTEAFF. CDR3 sequence (DNA): TGTGCCAGCAGGGGACAGCAGAACACTGAAGCTTTCTTT.

At least ten counts were recorded for this clonotype. The V call is TRBV2, the J call TRBJ2-1, with D possibly being TRBD2 (7 bases). The CDR3 loop spans 13 amino acids. Germline V gene lookup returns CDR1 SNHLY and CDR2 FYNNEI. The ends were cut back, 4 bases at V and 9 bases at J, with 13 bases in the middle. The CDR3 DNA reads as TGTGCCAGCAGTGGGACGGGGGGCACTGAGCAGTTCTTC. Protein product: CASSGTGGTEQFF.

This rearrangement joins TRBV24-1 to TRBJ2-1, with 7 bases aligning to TRBD2. The CDR3 runs 16 residues. Looked up from germline, CDR1 is KGHDR and CDR2 is SFDVKD. V lost 1 base, J lost 0 bases, and 2 bases stayed unmatched. In DNA form, the CDR3 reads TGTGCCACCAGTGATTTAGCGGGGAGCTCCTACAATGAGCAGTTCTTC. Its translation is CATSDLAGSSYNEQFF.

This clonotype came up many times. This chain joins TRBV2 and TRBJ2-3; TRBD2 is a possible D gene (6 bases). The CDR3 is 16 amino acids. V shed 6 bases and J shed 1 base, with 17 bases lying between them. In germline, CDR1 is SNHLY, CDR2 FYNNEI. The CDR3 DNA sequence: TGTGCCAGCAGAGGGAGGACTTTTTTGGGCACAGATACGCAGTATTTT. Its protein product is CASRGRTFLGTDTQYF.

In its sample, this clonotype was seen many times. The CDR3 is CASSERQNYGYTF. In DNA, the CDR3 is TGTGCCAGCAGTGAAAGGCAGAACTATGGCTACACCTTC. This rearrangement joins TRBV2 to TRBJ1-2; no reliable D call. The CDR3 has 13 residues. The germline V and J ends were trimmed by 2 bases and 2 bases, with 6 bases remaining between them. CDR1 and CDR2 (germline): SNHLY, FYNNEI.

This clonotype appeared many times. V usage is TRBV20-1 and J usage is TRBJ2-2, with D tentatively TRBD2 (5 bases). The CDR3 length is 17 residues. Trimming left V 0 bases short and J 0 bases short, with 14 bases between. Germline V gene sequence: CDR1 DFQATT, CDR2 SNEGSKA (reference sequence). The CDR3 is CSARDYAATTNTGELFF. The DNA for the CDR3 is TGCAGTGCTAGAGATTATGCAGCGACTACGAACACCGGGGAGCTGTTTTTT.

In its sample, this clonotype was seen many times. V and J are TRBV7-9 and TRBJ2-2; tentative D call: TRBD1 (5 bases). Trimming cost V 4 bases and J 1 base, with 10 bases left between them. The CDR3 totals 15 residues. CDR1 SEHNR and CDR2 FQNEAQ come from the germline V gene (reference sequence). The DNA for the CDR3 is TGTGCCAGCAGCTGGAGCAGGGTGAACACCGGGGAGCTGTTTTTT. Amino acid sequence: CASSWSRVNTGELFF.